One sample yielded the 2 T cell receptor beta chains listed below, sequenced in a study of T cell repertoires in cytomegalovirus infection. TCRdb ran MiXCR on the reads and lists one entry per CDR3 protein. The sample carries around 450,000 distinct CDR3 sequences, about a third recorded once. The sequencing input was PBMCs. The receptors originated from a human donor in good health (CMV status not recorded). Some clones in this sample may be carry-over from other donors' samples.

There are a few counts of this clonotype. V usage is TRBV28 and J usage is TRBJ1-2, with TRBD1 matching 7 bases. V trimming: 7 bases; J trimming: 3 bases; junction bases outside the gene matches: 8. This CDR3 region has 14 residues. Germline V gives CDR1 MDHEN, CDR2 SYDVKM. The CDR3 region is CASKLQGIDYGYTF. CDR3 DNA sequence: TGTGCCAGCAAACTACAGGGGATCGACTATGGCTACACCTTC.

The chain combines TRBV10-2 with TRBJ2-2; 11 bases fit TRBD2. With 0 bases clipped from V and 6 bases from J, the junction kept 3 bases outside the gene matches. This CDR3 has 16 amino acids. Germline V gene data show CDR1 as WSHSY and CDR2 as SAAADI. CDR3 in DNA: TGCGCCAGCAGTGAGTCGACTAGCGGGGTGGCCGGGGAGCTGTTTTTT. This gives the protein CASSESTSGVAGELFF.